Listed here are 3 T cell receptor beta chains from one sample, sequenced in a study of cytomegalovirus exposure and HLA in healthy donors listed by TCRdb under 2017. The library relied on the immunoSEQ multiplex PCR assay. A mixture of 60 forward primers for TCR Vbeta segments and 13 reverse primers for TCR Jbeta segments was used in the multiplex PCR. This immuneACCESS table, as held by TCRdb, lists in-frame sequences with V and J called but not all clones. Of the missing ones, under half trace to an unresolved V gene in checked studies; the others have no known cause. Here the sample has around 130,000 clones; approximately 79% occur a single time. Less than 1.5% of the sample lies in the top ten. The sequenced sample was PBMCs. The source of these receptors is a female donor in good health and CMV-seronegative.

This chain joins TRBV18 and TRBJ1-1, with TRBD1 as a possible D gene (5 bases). The germline V gene has CDR1 KGHSH and CDR2 LQKENI. CDR3 size: 15 residues. Trimming took 3 bases from V and 2 from J, leaving 13 bases between them. The CDR3 loop is CASSPQRGDNTEAFF. CDR3 coding DNA: TGTGCCAGCTCACCTCAGCGGGGCGATAACACTGAAGCTTTCTTT.

This chain joins TRBV27 and TRBJ2-2; no firm D call. This CDR3 has 14 residues. V lost 3 bases and J 0 bases, leaving 5 bases between the germline ends. CDR1 MNHEY and CDR2 SMNVEV come from the germline V gene (reference sequence). CDR3 residues: CASSLSTNTGELFF. As DNA, the CDR3 is TGTGCCAGCAGTTTGTCAACGAACACCGGGGAGCTGTTTTTT.

This clone was counted a few times. The chain carries TRBV27 and TRBJ2-2; TRBD1 agrees at 8 bases. The germline V gene encodes CDR1 MNHEY and CDR2 SMNVEV (reference sequence). There are 17 residues in the CDR3. The ends lost 3 bases at V and 6 bases at J; junction bases unmatched: 12. The CDR3 coding sequence is TGTGCCAGCAGTTTGGCTCGGGCAGGGGGCAGGTCCGGGGAGCTGTTTTTT. This sequence encodes CASSLARAGGRSGELFF.